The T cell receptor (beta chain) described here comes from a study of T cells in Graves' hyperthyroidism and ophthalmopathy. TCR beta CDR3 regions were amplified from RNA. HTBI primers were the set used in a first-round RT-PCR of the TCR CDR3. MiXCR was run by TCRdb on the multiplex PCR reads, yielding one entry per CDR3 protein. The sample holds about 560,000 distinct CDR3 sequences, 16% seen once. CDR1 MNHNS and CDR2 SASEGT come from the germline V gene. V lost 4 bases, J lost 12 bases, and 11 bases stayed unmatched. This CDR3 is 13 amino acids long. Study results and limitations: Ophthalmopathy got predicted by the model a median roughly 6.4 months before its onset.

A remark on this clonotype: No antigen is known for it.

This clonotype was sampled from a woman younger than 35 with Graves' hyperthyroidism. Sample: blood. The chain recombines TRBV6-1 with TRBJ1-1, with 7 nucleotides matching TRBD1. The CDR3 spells CASSATTGAGSFF. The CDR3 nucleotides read TGTGCCAGCAGTGCCACCACAGGGGCTGGATCTTTCTTT.